This T cell receptor (beta chain) stems from a study of T cells after yellow fever vaccination (dated by TCRdb to 2018 to 2020). Study-wide context: The SMART-Seq v4 Ultra Low Input RNA kit was used to prepare libraries from fractions with low cell numbers. Blood samples were taken at several timepoints before and after primary and secondary immunization, and bulk PBMC replicates and cell subsets were isolated. The cohort comprised two healthy male donors, one aged 18 to 29 and one aged 30 to 40 years. To follow T-cell clones before and after primary and booster YFV17D yellow fever vaccination, bulk TCR alpha and beta repertoires were sequenced over time. Results and caveats for the whole study, not just this receptor: Because the study included only two donors, the extent to which the findings can be generalized is limited. The secondary T-cell response was found to be weaker but faster than the primary response, with a peak reached on day 5 rather than on day 15. Most clones expanded after primary vaccination (approximately 95% of CD4 and around 89% of CD8) were re-detected after the booster, suggesting that broad memory maintenance occurred. Because abundant contaminating clonotypes from the bulk population could be contained in FACS-sorted repertoires, computational filtering was required. A small fraction of clonotypes showed up in both the CD4 and CD8 compartments, probably as a result of convergent recombination.

TCR cDNA was synthesized by 5'RACE template switching, through which a universal primer site and unique molecular identifiers were introduced. Priming for cDNA synthesis came from both the TCR alpha and TCR beta constant segments. Library amplification involved two PCR steps, and the second step added sample barcodes and sequencing adapters. Libraries were sequenced on Illumina HiSeq 2500 (2x100 bp) or NovaSeq (2x150 bp). As for the original processing: Reads were demultiplexed and collapsed into UMI consensus sequences with MIGEC, and V(D)J alignment was performed with MiXCR. Clonotypes responding to the vaccine were identified with edgeR on replicate PBMC samples, with the criteria of FDR below 0.01 and a log2 fold change above 5 up to day 15. Each bulk clonotype received a CD4 or CD8 identity based on whether the sequenced CD4 or CD8 repertoire contained that clonotype at higher abundance. TCRdb ran its own pipeline on the public reads, namely fastp trimming at Q25 and MiXCR clone calling, and kept in-frame beta chains. CDR3 protein sequences are deduplicated, and each keeps its most common genes and DNA. The V and J calls here are based on TCRdb, not the publication. The sample table holds some 73,000 distinct CDR3 sequences, of which around 7.3% were seen once. Less than 50% of the sample lies in the top ten.

A remark on this clonotype: Its target antigen remains unknown. No base quality values were provided; no much bigger clone lies one nucleotide off.

The treatment or condition label of this sample denotes: live attenuated yellow fever vaccine strain. PBMCs were isolated from peripheral blood using a standard Ficoll-Paque protocol. Dynabeads CD4 and CD8 positive selection kits were used to isolate CD4 and CD8 T-cell fractions. TriZol was used to extract RNA from bulk PBMCs, CD4 and CD8 fractions, and dextramer-positive and dextramer-negative fractions. CDR1 DFQATT and CDR2 SNEGSKA were looked up in the germline V gene (reference sequence). The CDR3 numbers 16 residues from cysteine through phenylalanine. Only CDR3 DNA remains: 48 bases, in frame from the first base. V is trimmed back by 2 bases and J by 8 bases, and the junction contains 14 bases that no gene match accounts for.

This receptor was taken from a man aged 30 to 39 who received the YFV17D yellow fever vaccine. The sample here was CD8+ T cells sorted from PBMCs, taken on the day of the yellow fever booster vaccination. The V and J segments used are TRBV20-1 and TRBJ2-1, with 8 bases matching TRBD1. CDR3 reads: CSARPPDRVFIYEQFF. The bases read TGCAGTGCTAGACCTCCGGACAGGGTCTTTATCTATGAGCAGTTCTTC.